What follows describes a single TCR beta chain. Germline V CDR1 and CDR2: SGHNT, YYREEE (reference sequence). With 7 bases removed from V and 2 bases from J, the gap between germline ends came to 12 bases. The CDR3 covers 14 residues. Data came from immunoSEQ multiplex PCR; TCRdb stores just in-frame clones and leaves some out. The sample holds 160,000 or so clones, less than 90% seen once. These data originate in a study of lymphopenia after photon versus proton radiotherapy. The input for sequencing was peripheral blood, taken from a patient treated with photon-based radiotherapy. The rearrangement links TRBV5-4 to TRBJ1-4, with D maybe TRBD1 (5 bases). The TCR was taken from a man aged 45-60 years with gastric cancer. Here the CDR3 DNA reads TGTGCCAGCGGGGTGAGGGGTACTAATGAAAAACTGTTTTTT. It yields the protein CASGVRGTNEKLFF.